The clone carrying this T cell receptor (beta chain) was detected only a few times. Its cognate antigen is unknown. This sample is part of a study of identical twins. TCRdb used MiXCR to reprocess the 5' RACE reads, holding one entry per CDR3 protein. The sample has hundreds of thousands of distinct CDR3 sequences; approximately 6% are singletons. The CDR3 is 18 amino acids. Germline V gives CDR1 SGHTA, CDR2 FQGTGA. V was shortened by 0 bases and J by 8 bases, with 22 bases between the two germline ends. The study's findings and limits: Sequences that were beta out-of-frame showed weaker excess twin sharing.

The sample taken for sequencing was naive T cells sorted from blood. The clonotype was recovered from a man aged 18 to 29 in good health. The chain is built from TRBV7-3 and TRBJ1-4; tentatively, D is TRBD1 (5 bases). The CDR3 bases are TGTGCCAGCAGCTTAACCCCCCCTTTGCGGGGCGGAAAGGAAAAACTGTTTTTT. As protein: CASSLTPPLRGGKEKLFF.